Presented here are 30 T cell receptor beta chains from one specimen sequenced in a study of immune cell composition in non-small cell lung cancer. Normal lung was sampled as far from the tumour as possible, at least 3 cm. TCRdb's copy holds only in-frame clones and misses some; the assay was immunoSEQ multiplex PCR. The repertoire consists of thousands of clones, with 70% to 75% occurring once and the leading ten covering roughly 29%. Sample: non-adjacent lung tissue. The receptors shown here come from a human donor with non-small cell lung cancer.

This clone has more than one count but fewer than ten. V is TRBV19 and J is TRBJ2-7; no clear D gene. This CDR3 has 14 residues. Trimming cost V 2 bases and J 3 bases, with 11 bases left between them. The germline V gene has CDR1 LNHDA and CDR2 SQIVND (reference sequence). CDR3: CASSISNSNYEQYF. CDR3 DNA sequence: TGTGCCAGTAGTATATCTAACAGTAACTACGAGCAGTACTTC.

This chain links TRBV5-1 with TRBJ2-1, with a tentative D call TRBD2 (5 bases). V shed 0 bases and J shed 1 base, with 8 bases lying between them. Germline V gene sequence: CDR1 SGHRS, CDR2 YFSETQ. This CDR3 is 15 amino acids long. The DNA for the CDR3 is TGCGCCAGCAGCTTGGGCGGGTATTCCTACAATGAGCAGTTCTTC. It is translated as CASSLGGYSYNEQFF.

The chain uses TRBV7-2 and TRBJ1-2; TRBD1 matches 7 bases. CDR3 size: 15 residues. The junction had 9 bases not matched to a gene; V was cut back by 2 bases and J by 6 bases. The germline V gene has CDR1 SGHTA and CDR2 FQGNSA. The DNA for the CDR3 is TGTGCCAGCAGCTTACGGGGCAGGGGGGTCGATGGCTACACCTTC. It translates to CASSLRGRGVDGYTF.

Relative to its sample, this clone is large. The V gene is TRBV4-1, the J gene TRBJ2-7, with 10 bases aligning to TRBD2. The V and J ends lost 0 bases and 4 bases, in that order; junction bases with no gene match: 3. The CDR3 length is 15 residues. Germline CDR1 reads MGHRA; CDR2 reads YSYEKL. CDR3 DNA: TGCGCCAGCAGCCAAGATCCACTAGCGGGGTACGAGCAGTACTTC. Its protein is CASSQDPLAGYEQYF.

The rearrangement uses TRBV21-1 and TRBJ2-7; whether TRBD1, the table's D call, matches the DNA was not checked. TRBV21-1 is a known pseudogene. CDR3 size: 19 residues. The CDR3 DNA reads TGTGCCAGCAGCAAAGGCAATTGGGACCGGGACAGACATTCCTACGAGCAGTACTTC. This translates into CASSKGNWDRDRHSYEQYF.

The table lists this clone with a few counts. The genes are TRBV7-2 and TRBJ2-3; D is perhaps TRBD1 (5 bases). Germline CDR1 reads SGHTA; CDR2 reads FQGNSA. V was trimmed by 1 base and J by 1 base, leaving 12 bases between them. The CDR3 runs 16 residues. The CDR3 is CASSLVEQVGTDTQYF. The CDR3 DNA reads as TGTGCCAGCAGCTTAGTTGAACAGGTTGGCACAGATACGCAGTATTTT. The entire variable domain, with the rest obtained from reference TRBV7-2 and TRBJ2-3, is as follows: GAGVSQSPSNKVTEKGKDVELRCDPISGHTALYWYRQSLGQGLEFLIYFQGNSAPDKSGLPSDRFSAERTGGSVSTLTIQRTQQEDSAVYLCASSLVEQVGTDTQYFGPGTRLTVL.

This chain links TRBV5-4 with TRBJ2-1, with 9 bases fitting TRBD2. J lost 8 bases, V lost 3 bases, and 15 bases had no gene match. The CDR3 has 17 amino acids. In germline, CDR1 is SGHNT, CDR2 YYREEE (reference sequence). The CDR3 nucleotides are TGTGCCAGCAGCTCCGCCCGCCTTAGAGCGGGAGGCGATGAGCAGTTCTTC. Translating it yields CASSSARLRAGGDEQFF.

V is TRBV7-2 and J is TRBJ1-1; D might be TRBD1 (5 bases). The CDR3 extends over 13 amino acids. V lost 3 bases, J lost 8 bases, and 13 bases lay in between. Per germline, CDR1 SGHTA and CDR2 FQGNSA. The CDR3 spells CASSFRGNPEAFF. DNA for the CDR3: TGTGCCAGCAGCTTTAGGGGCAACCCGGAAGCTTTCTTT.

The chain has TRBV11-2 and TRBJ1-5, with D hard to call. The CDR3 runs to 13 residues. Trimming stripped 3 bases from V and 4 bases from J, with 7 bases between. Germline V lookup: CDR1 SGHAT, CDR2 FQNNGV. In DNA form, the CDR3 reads TGTGCCAGCAGCTTCACGGGTAATCAGCCCCAGCATTTT. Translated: CASSFTGNQPQHF.

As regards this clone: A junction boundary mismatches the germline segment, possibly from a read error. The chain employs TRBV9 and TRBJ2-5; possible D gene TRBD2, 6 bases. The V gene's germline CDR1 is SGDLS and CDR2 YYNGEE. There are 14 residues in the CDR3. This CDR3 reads CASSAGRFQATQYF. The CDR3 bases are TGTGCCAGCAGCGCAGGGAGGTTTCAAGCGACCCAGTACTTC.

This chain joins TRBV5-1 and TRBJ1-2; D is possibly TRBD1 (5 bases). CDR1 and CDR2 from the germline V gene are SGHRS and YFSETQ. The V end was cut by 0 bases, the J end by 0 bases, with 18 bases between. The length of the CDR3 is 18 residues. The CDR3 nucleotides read TGCGCCAGCAGCTTGGCCGGAACCCCAGGGCCTTCTAACTATGGCTACACCTTC. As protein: CASSLAGTPGPSNYGYTF.

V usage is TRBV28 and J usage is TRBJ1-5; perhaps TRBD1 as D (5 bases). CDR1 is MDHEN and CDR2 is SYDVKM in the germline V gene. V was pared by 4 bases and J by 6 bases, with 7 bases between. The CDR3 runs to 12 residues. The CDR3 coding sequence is TGTGCCAGCAGTTGGGGGGGTCAGCCCCAGCATTTT. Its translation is CASSWGGQPQHF.

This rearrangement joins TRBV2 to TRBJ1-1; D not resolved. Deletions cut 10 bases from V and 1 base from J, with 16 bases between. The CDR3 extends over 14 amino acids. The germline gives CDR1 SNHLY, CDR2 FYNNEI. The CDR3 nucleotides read TGTGCCACTACTGCTGGTAGTCGGAACACTGAAGCTTTCTTT. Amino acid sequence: CATTAGSRNTEAFF. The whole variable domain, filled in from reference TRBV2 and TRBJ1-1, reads EPEVTQTPSHQVTQMGQEVILRCVPISNHLYFYWYRQILGQKVEFLVSFYNNEISEKSEIFDDQFSVERPDGSNFTLKIRSTKLEDSAMYFCATTAGSRNTEAFFGQGTRLTVV.

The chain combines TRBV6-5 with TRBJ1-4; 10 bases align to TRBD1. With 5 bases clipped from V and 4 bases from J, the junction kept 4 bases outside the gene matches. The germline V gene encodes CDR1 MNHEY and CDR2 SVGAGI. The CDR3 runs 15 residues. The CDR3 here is CASSKGQGLNEKLFF. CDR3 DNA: TGTGCCAGCAGTAAGGGACAGGGGCTTAATGAAAAACTGTTTTTT.

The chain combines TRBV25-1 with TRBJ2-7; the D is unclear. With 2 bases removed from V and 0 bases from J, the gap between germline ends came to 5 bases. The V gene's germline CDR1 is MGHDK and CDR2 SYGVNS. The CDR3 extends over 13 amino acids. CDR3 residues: CASSEVSSYEQYF. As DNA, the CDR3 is TGTGCCAGCAGTGAAGTCAGCTCCTACGAGCAGTACTTC.

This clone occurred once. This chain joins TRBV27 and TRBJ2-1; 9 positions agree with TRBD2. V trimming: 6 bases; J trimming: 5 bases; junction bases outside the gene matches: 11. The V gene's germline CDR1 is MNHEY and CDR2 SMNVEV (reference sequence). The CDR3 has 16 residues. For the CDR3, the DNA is TGTGCCAGCAGCCCCCCGGGTTTAGCGGGAGACAATGAGCAGTTCTTC. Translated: CASSPPGLAGDNEQFF.

CDR3 DNA: TGTGCCAGCAGTTTATTCGGGGATTATAGCAATCAGCCCCAGCATTTT. Its protein product is CASSLFGDYSNQPQHF. This chain links TRBV28 with TRBJ1-5, with D hard to call. Germline values: CDR1 MDHEN, CDR2 SYDVKM. CDR3 length: 16 residues. Trimming took off 1 base at V and 0 bases at J, with 10 bases between the two ends.

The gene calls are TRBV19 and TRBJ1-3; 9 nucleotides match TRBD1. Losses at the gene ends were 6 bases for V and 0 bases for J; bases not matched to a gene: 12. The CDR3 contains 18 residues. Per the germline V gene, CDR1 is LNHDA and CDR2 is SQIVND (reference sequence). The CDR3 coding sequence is TGTGCCAGTAGCAGCCGGGACAGGGCGCTTTCCTCTGGAAACACCATATATTTT. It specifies CASSSRDRALSSGNTIYF. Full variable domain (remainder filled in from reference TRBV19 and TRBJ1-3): DGGITQSPKYLFRKEGQNVTLSCEQNLNHDAMYWYRQDPGQGLRLIYYSQIVNDFQKGDIAEGYSVSREKKESFPLTVTSAQKNPTAFYLCASSSRDRALSSGNTIYFGEGSWLTVV.

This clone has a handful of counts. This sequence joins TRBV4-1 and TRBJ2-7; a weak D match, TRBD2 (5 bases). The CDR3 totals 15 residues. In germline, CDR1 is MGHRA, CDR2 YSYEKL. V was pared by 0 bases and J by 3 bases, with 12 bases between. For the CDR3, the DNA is TGCGCCAGCAGCCAAGATGAGGGCCGCTACTACGAGCAGTACTTC. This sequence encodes CASSQDEGRYYEQYF.

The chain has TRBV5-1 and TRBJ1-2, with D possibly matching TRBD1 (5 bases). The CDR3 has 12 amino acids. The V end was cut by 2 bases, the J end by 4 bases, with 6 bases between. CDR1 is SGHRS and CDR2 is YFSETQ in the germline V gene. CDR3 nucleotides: TGCGCCAGCAGCTTTACAGGCTATGGCTACACCTTC. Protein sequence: CASSFTGYGYTF. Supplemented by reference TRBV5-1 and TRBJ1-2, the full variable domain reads KAGVTQTPRYLIKTRGQQVTLSCSPISGHRSVSWYQQTPGQGLQFLFEYFSETQRNKGNFPGRFSGRQFSNSRSEMNVSTLELGDSALYLCASSFTGYGYTFGSGTRLTVV.

The CDR3 sequence: CASTLTSGSSGRATDTQYF. CDR3 bases: TGTGCCAGCACCTTGACTAGCGGGAGCTCGGGTCGCGCCACAGATACGCAGTATTTT. The chain combines TRBV7-6 with TRBJ2-3; 12 bases are a match to TRBD2. Germline V CDR1 and CDR2: SGHVS, FNYEAQ. After removal of 7 bases from V and 2 bases from J, the junction contained 16 bases not matched to a gene. This CDR3 comprises 19 residues.

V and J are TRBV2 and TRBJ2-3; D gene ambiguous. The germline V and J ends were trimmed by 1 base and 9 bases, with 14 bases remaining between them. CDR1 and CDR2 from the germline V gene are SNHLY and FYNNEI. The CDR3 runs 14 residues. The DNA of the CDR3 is TGTGCCAGCAGTGAAGAAATCCCCCCAGCGACGCAGTATTTT. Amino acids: CASSEEIPPATQYF. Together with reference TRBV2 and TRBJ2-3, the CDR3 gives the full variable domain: EPEVTQTPSHQVTQMGQEVILRCVPISNHLYFYWYRQILGQKVEFLVSFYNNEISEKSEIFDDQFSVERPDGSNFTLKIRSTKLEDSAMYFCASSEEIPPATQYFGPGTRLTVL.

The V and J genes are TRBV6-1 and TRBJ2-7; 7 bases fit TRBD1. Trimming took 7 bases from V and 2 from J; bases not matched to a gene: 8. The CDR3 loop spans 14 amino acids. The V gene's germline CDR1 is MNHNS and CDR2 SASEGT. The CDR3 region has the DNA TGTGCCAGCACCTATGGGGACAGCGCCTACGAGCAGTACTTC. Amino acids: CASTYGDSAYEQYF.

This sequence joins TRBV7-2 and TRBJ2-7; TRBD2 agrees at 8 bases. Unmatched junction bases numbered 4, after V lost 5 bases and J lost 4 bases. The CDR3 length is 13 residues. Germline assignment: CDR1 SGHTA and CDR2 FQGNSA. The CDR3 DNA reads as TGTGCCAGCAGCAGCGGGAGCCCATACGAGCAGTACTTC. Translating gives CASSSGSPYEQYF.

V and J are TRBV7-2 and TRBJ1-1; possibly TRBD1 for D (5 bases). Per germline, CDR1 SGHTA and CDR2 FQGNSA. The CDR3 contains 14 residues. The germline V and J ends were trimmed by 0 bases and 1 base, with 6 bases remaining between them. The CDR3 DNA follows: TGTGCCAGCAGCTTAGCCGGACAGAACACTGAAGCTTTCTTT. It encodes CASSLAGQNTEAFF.

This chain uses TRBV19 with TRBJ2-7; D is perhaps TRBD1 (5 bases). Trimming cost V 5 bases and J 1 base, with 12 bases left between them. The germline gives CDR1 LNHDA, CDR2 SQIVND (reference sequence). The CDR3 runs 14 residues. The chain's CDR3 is CASSVTGPSYEQYF. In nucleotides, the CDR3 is TGTGCCAGTAGTGTAACAGGACCGTCCTACGAGCAGTACTTC.

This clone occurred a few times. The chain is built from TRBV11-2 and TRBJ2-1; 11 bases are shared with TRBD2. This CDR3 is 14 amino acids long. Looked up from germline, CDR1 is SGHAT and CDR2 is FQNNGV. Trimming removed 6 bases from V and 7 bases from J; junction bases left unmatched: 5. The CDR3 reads CASRIAGGPNEQFF. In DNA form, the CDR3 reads TGTGCCAGCAGGATAGCGGGAGGGCCGAATGAGCAGTTCTTC. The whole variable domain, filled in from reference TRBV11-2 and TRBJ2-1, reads EAGVAQSPRYKIIEKRQSVAFWCNPISGHATLYWYQQILGQGPKLLIQFQNNGVVDDSQLPKDRFSAERLKGVDSTLKIQPAKLEDSAVYLCASRIAGGPNEQFFGPGTRLTVL.

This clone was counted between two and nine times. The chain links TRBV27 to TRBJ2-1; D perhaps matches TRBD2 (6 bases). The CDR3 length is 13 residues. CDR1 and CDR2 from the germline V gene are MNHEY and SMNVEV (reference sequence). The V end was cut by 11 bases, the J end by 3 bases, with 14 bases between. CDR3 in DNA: TGTGCCGCCGGGGGACTCTACTACAATGAGCAGTTCTTC. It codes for CAAGGLYYNEQFF.

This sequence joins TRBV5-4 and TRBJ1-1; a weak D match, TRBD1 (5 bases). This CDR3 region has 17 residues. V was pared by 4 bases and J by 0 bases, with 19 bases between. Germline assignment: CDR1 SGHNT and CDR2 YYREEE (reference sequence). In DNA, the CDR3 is TGTGCCAGCAGCCGTGGGGGGACGGCCGTGTTGAACACTGAAGCTTTCTTT. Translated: CASSRGGTAVLNTEAFF.

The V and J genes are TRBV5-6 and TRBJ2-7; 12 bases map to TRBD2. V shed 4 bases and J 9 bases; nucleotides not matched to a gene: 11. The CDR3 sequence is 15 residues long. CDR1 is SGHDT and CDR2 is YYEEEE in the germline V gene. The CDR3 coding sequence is TGTGCCAGCAGCAAAACTAGCGGGAGGTTCCGTGGGCAGTACTTC. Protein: CASSKTSGRFRGQYF.